This T cell receptor (beta chain) was identified in a study of T cell changes during pregnancy in multiple sclerosis. Method: immunoSEQ multiplex PCR; TCRdb's copy keeps in-frame clones and lacks some. The table includes about 100,000 clones, over 80% detected once. CDR3 length: 15 amino acids. In germline, CDR1 is ENHRY, CDR2 SYGVKD. With 6 bases clipped from V and 4 bases from J, the junction kept 6 bases outside the gene matches. The TCR comes from a female donor with multiple sclerosis, enrolled in a pregnancy study. The chain employs TRBV10-3 and TRBJ2-1, with TRBD2 identical over 10 bases. The material was peripheral blood, obtained after pregnancy. The DNA for the CDR3 is TGTGCCATCAGAAACGAACTAGCGGGATACAATGAGCAGTTCTTC. The encoded protein is CAIRNELAGYNEQFF.